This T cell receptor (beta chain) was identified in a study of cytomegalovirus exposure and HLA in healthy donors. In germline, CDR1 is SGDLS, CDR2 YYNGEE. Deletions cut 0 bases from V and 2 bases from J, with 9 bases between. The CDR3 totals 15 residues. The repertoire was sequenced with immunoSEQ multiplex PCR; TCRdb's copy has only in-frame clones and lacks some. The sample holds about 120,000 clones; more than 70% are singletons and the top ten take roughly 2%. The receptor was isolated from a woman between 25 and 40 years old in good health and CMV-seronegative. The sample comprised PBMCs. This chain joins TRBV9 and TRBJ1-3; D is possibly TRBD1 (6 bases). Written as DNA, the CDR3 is TGTGCCAGCAGCGTAGAGGGGGGGCCTGGAAACACCATATATTTT. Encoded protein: CASSVEGGPGNTIYF.